Below, 17 T cell receptor beta chains from the same sample are listed, as sequenced in a study of T cell responses to AZD1222 COVID-19 vaccine. Produced via immunoSEQ multiplex PCR; TCRdb's table is partial and in-frame only. The sample lists some 40,000 clones; 80% were seen once. Specimen: peripheral blood, collected 28 days after the second dose of the MenACWY control vaccine. These receptors were obtained from an adult who received the MenACWY meningococcal vaccine as a control.

This clone came up a few times. The chain uses TRBV28 and TRBJ1-2, with D maybe TRBD1 (6 bases). Trimming pared 6 bases from V and 4 bases from J, leaving 15 bases between. Germline loops: CDR1 MDHEN, CDR2 SYDVKM. The CDR3 sequence is 14 residues long. CDR3 bases: TGTGCCAGCAGACCTACAGGGACCTTCTATGGCTACACCTTC. Protein product: CASRPTGTFYGYTF.

In its sample, this clone is medium-sized. The rearrangement uses TRBV6-4 and TRBJ2-6, with 8 bases that match TRBD1. CDR3 size: 16 residues. After removal of 4 bases from V and 0 bases from J, the junction contained 2 bases not matched to a gene. The germline gives CDR1 MRHNA, CDR2 SNTAGT. The CDR3 loop reads CASSVTGGSGANVLTF. CDR3 coding DNA: TGTGCCAGCAGTGTTACAGGGGGCTCTGGGGCCAACGTCCTGACTTTC.

The chain joins TRBV14 to TRBJ2-2, with D maybe TRBD2 (5 bases). The CDR3 is 13 residues long. The germline gives CDR1 SGHDN, CDR2 FVKESK. The V gene lost 0 bases and the J gene lost 6 bases, with 5 bases spanning the gap. The CDR3 is CASSQELAGELFF. CDR3 bases: TGTGCCAGCAGCCAAGAACTAGCCGGGGAGCTGTTTTTT.

The chain links TRBV19 to TRBJ2-4, with a possible D match to TRBD2 (5 bases). V lost 1 base and J 0 bases, leaving 25 bases between the germline ends. Germline CDR1 LNHDA, CDR2 SQIVND (reference sequence). There are 21 residues in the CDR3. CDR3 bases: TGTGCCAGTAGTATAGGAGGAGAGGGCCTTTCCAACCTTATAGCCAAAAACATTCAGTACTTC. Translation gives CASSIGGEGLSNLIAKNIQYF.

The J gene is TRBJ1-5, the V gene TRBV5-5; no clear D. Germline CDR1 reads SGHKS; CDR2 reads YYEKEE (reference sequence). The CDR3 length is 15 residues. Trimming stripped 2 bases from V and 2 bases from J, with 11 bases between. This CDR3 reads CASSLRAWGNQPQHF. In nucleotides, the CDR3 is TGTGCCAGCAGCTTACGGGCGTGGGGCAATCAGCCCCAGCATTTT. Variable domain in full (rest from reference TRBV5-5 and TRBJ1-5): DAGVTQSPTHLIKTRGQQVTLRCSPISGHKSVSWYQQVLGQGPQFIFQYYEKEERGRGNFPDRFSARQFPNYSSELNVNALLLGDSALYLCASSLRAWGNQPQHFGDGTRLSIL.

The V and J genes are TRBV30 and TRBJ1-5; D uncertain. The germline V gene has CDR1 GTSNPN and CDR2 SVGIG (reference sequence). Trimming left V 1 base short and J 1 base short, with 8 bases between. The CDR3 totals 14 residues. The CDR3 nucleotides read TGTGCCTGGAGTGGAGCGCTCAGCAATCAGCCCCAGCATTTT. It encodes CAWSGALSNQPQHF.

The chain employs TRBV9 and TRBJ2-2; 9 bases match TRBD2. Germline assignment: CDR1 SGDLS and CDR2 YYNGEE. V shed 5 bases, J shed 3 bases, and the junction held 11 bases outside the gene matches. The CDR3 runs to 17 residues. CDR3 nucleotides: TGTGCCAGCAGTCTGGGGGTAGCGGGGGCGTACACCGGGGAGCTGTTTTTT. This gives the protein CASSLGVAGAYTGELFF.

The gene calls are TRBV18 and TRBJ1-2, with TRBD1 identical over 10 bases. The ends lost 3 bases at V and 14 bases at J; junction bases unmatched: 15. The germline V gene encodes CDR1 KGHSH and CDR2 LQKENI. This CDR3 region has 15 residues. CDR3 bases: TGTGCCAGCTCACCTCCCGGGACAGGGGTTTCCCGCTGGACCTTC. Translated: CASSPPGTGVSRWTF.

This chain connects TRBV19 to TRBJ1-1; D possibly corresponds to TRBD1 (5 bases). V lost 0 bases, J lost 0 bases, and 5 bases lay in between. In germline, CDR1 is LNHDA, CDR2 SQIVND (reference sequence). The CDR3 has 14 residues. The CDR3 protein is CASSIEGVNTEAFF. CDR3 nucleotide sequence: TGTGCCAGTAGTATAGAGGGGGTGAACACTGAAGCTTTCTTT.

The chain links TRBV3-1 (or the pseudogene TRBV3-2) to TRBJ1-2; TRBD1 agrees at 8 bases. Losses at the gene ends were 4 bases for V and 4 bases for J; bases not matched to a gene: 5. The V gene's germline CDR1 is LGHDT and CDR2 YNNKEL (reference sequence). The CDR3 is made up of 14 amino acids. The CDR3 spells CASSPQGVFYGYTF. The CDR3 coding sequence is TGTGCCAGCAGCCCACAGGGGGTATTCTATGGCTACACCTTC.

The chain uses TRBV19 and TRBJ2-4; TRBD2 aligns across 11 bases. The CDR3 extends over 14 amino acids. V was pared by 6 bases and J by 6 bases, with 4 bases of the junction left unmatched. Germline CDR1 reads LNHDA; CDR2 reads SQIVND (reference sequence). Here the CDR3 reads CASRTSGRTNIQYF. The CDR3 nucleotides read TGTGCCAGTAGAACTAGCGGGAGAACAAACATTCAGTACTTC.

This sequence joins TRBV19 and TRBJ2-6; 11 bases map to TRBD2. Germline assignment: CDR1 LNHDA and CDR2 SQIVND (reference sequence). The junction had 1 base not matched to a gene; V was cut back by 3 bases and J by 0 bases. The CDR3 totals 17 residues. CDR3 in DNA: TGTGCCAGTAGTATGCTAGCGGGGGGCTCTGGGGCCAACGTCCTGACTTTC. This sequence encodes CASSMLAGGSGANVLTF.

The sample holds a few counts of this clone. The chain links TRBV18 to TRBJ2-3; 8 nucleotides match TRBD1. Germline V gives CDR1 KGHSH, CDR2 LQKENI. The CDR3 extends over 15 amino acids. V lost 6 bases and J lost 5; bases outside the gene matches: 10. CDR3: CASSPGTGFKDTQYF. CDR3 coding DNA: TGTGCCAGCTCTCCCGGGACAGGATTTAAAGATACGCAGTATTTT.

The V and J genes are TRBV6-6 and TRBJ2-3; the D gene could be TRBD1 or TRBD2 (5 bases each). This CDR3 is 14 amino acids long. Looked up from germline, CDR1 is MNHNY and CDR2 is SVGAGI (reference sequence). V lost 5 bases and J 0 bases, leaving 9 bases between the germline ends. For the CDR3, the DNA is TGTGCCAGCAGTCGGGGACCCAGCACAGATACGCAGTATTTT. Encoded protein: CASSRGPSTDTQYF.

This chain joins TRBV5-1 and TRBJ1-1; weak D call: TRBD1 (5 bases). The germline V gene encodes CDR1 SGHRS and CDR2 YFSETQ. This CDR3 has 15 amino acids. Trimming pared 0 bases from V and 0 bases from J, leaving 9 bases between. CDR3 loop: CASSLDAGMNTEAFF. CDR3 coding DNA: TGCGCCAGCAGCTTGGACGCAGGGATGAACACTGAAGCTTTCTTT.

This clone was seen once. This rearrangement joins TRBV5-1 to TRBJ1-1; no firm D call. Trimming stripped 0 bases from V and 2 bases from J, with 14 bases between. The CDR3 is 16 residues long. Germline V gene sequence: CDR1 SGHRS, CDR2 YFSETQ. For the CDR3, the DNA is TGCGCCAGCAGCTTGGGGACGACAACGGCCAACACTGAAGCTTTCTTT. This codes for CASSLGTTTANTEAFF.

The rearrangement joins TRBV27 to TRBJ2-7, with D perhaps given as TRBD1 or TRBD2 (5 bases each). This CDR3 comprises 14 residues. Germline CDR1 is MNHEY and CDR2 is SMNVEV (reference sequence). Deletions cut 5 bases from V and 7 bases from J, with 18 bases between. The chain's CDR3 is CASSTRQGVREQYF. CDR3 sequence (DNA): TGTGCCAGCAGTACTCGGCAGGGAGTGAGGGAGCAGTACTTC.